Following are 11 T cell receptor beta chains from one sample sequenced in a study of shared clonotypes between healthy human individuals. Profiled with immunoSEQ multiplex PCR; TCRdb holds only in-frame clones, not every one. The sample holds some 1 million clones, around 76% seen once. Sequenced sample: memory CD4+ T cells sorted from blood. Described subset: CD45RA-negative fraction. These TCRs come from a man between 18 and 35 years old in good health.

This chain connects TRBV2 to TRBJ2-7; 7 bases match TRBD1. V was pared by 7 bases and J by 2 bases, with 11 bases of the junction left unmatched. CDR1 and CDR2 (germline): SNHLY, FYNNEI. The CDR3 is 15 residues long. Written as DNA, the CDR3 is TGTGCCAGCAAGACCGACCGGGACAGCACCTACGAGCAGTACTTC. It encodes CASKTDRDSTYEQYF.

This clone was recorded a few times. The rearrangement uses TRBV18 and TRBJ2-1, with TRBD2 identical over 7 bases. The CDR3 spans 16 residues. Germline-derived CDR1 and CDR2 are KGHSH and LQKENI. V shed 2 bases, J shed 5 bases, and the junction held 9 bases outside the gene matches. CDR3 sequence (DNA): TGTGCCAGCTCACCATCGCGGGGGACTTTCAACAATGAGCAGTTCTTC. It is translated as CASSPSRGTFNNEQFF.

CDR3 in DNA: TGTGCCAGCAGTTACCGGCGGGAGAACACCGGGGAGCTGTTTTTT. It encodes CASSYRRENTGELFF. The rearrangement uses TRBV6-5 and TRBJ2-2; possible D gene TRBD2, 6 bases. Trimming removed 2 bases from V and 1 base from J, with 8 bases in between. CDR1 is MNHEY, CDR2 SVGAGI, per germline. The CDR3 loop spans 15 amino acids.

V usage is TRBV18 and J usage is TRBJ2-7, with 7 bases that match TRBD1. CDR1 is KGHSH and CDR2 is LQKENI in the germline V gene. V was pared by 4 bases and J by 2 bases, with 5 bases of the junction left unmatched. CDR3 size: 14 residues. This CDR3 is CASSQTGWAYEQYF. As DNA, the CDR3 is TGTGCCAGCTCACAGACAGGGTGGGCCTACGAGCAGTACTTC.

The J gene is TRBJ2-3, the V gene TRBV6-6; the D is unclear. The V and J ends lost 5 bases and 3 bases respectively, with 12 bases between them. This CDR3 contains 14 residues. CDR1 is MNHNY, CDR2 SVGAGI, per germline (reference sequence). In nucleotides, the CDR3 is TGTGCCAGCAGTGGACGCCTCGAAACAGATACGCAGTATTTT. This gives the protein CASSGRLETDTQYF.

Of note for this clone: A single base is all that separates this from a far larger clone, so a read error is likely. CDR3 bases: TGTGCTAGTAGTATTGCATTTTCCGGGACACCTGACCCCTACGAGCAGTACTTC. Amino acid sequence: CASSIAFSGTPDPYEQYF. The rearrangement joins TRBV12-5 to TRBJ2-7; possible D gene TRBD1, 6 bases. Germline V gene sequence: CDR1 LGHNT, CDR2 FRNRAP. Trimming shortened V by 8 bases and J by 2 bases, and 28 bases separated the two germline ends. The CDR3 is made up of 18 amino acids.

The DNA of the CDR3 is TGTGCCAGCAGCCCCACCAGGAACACTGAAGCTTTCTTT. It yields the protein CASSPTRNTEAFF. The V call is TRBV7-3, the J call TRBJ1-1; D is ambiguous. Trimming removed 5 bases from V and 1 base from J, with 8 bases in between. This CDR3 is 13 amino acids long. Germline assignment: CDR1 SGHTA and CDR2 FQGTGA.

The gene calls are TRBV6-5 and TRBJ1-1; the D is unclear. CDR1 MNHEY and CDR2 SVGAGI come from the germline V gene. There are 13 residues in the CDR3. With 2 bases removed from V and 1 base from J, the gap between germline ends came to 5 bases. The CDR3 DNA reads TGTGCCAGCAGTTACCTATCGAACACTGAAGCTTTCTTT. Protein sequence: CASSYLSNTEAFF.

The CDR3 spells CASSEDRGPKNIQYF. DNA of the CDR3: TGTGCCAGCAGTGAAGACAGGGGTCCCAAAAACATTCAGTACTTC. This chain connects TRBV6-1 to TRBJ2-4, with 7 bases aligning to TRBD1. J lost 2 bases, V lost 1 base, and 2 bases had no gene match. Germline V lookup: CDR1 MNHNS, CDR2 SASEGT. CDR3 length: 15 amino acids.

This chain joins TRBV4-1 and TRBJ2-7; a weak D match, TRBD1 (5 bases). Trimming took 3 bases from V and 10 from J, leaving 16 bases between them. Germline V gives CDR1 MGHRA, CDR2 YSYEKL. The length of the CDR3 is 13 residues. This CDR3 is CASSQDSQGPQYF. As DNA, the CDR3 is TGCGCCAGCAGCCAGGATAGCCAGGGTCCCCAGTACTTC.

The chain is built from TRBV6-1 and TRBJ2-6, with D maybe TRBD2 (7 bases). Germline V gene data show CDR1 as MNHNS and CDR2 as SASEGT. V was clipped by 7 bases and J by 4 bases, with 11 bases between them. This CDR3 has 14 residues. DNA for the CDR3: TGTGCCAGCACGGGGGGCCTCGGGGCCAACGTCCTGACTTTC. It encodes CASTGGLGANVLTF.